These 23 T cell receptor beta chains were all obtained from the same sample, sequenced in a study of control samples from healthy donors and cancer patients. The protocol was immunoSEQ multiplex PCR, while the TCRdb copy is restricted to in-frame clones and leaves out a portion. The sample records 150,000 to 200,000 clones, about 90% being singletons. Sequencing was carried out using blood. The source of these receptors is a woman in her 30s in good health.

V is TRBV6-2 or TRBV6-3 and J is TRBJ2-1; 11 bases map to TRBD2. The J segment lost 8 bases and the V segment lost 2 bases, leaving 5 bases of the junction unmatched. This CDR3 region has 15 residues. Looked up from germline, CDR1 is MNHEY and CDR2 is SVGEGT. The CDR3 region has the DNA TGTGCCAGCAGTTACATCCTAGCGGGAGGCGATGAGCAGTTCTTC. This codes for CASSYILAGGDEQFF.

V and J are TRBV2 and TRBJ1-3; weak D call: TRBD1 (5 bases). The CDR3 sequence is 14 residues long. The germline V gene encodes CDR1 SNHLY and CDR2 FYNNEI. Trimming removed 4 bases at V and 0 bases at J, with 7 bases between. CDR3 sequence: CASSAGFSGNTIYF. For the CDR3, the DNA is TGTGCCAGCAGTGCAGGGTTCTCTGGAAACACCATATATTTT.

This chain's CDR3 is CSVEDEMGRQETQYF. As DNA, the CDR3 is TGCAGCGTTGAAGATGAAATGGGGAGACAAGAGACCCAGTACTTC. V is TRBV29-1 and J is TRBJ2-5, with TRBD2 as a possible D gene (5 bases). The CDR3 contains 15 residues. Germline V gene data show CDR1 as SQVTM and CDR2 as ANQGSEA. The V and J ends lost 0 bases and 2 bases respectively, with 13 bases between them.

The rearrangement links TRBV28 to TRBJ2-7, with 8 positions matching TRBD1. This CDR3 comprises 15 residues. Germline V gene lookup returns CDR1 MDHEN and CDR2 SYDVKM. Trimming removed 1 base from V and 4 bases from J; junction bases left unmatched: 6. The CDR3 DNA follows: TGTGCCAGCAGTTTATTCCAGGGGGCCTCGTACGAGCAGTACTTC. Translating gives CASSLFQGASYEQYF.

This chain uses TRBV20-1 with TRBJ2-7; 9 nucleotides agree with TRBD2. CDR3 length: 14 amino acids. The J segment lost 3 bases and the V segment lost 3 bases, leaving 6 bases of the junction unmatched. CDR1 and CDR2 (germline): DFQATT, SNEGSKA (reference sequence). CDR3 residues: CSASPRGRDYEQYF. The CDR3 DNA is TGCAGTGCTAGTCCCCGCGGGAGGGACTACGAGCAGTACTTC.

This chain uses TRBV5-6 with TRBJ1-2; D is unclear. CDR3 size: 14 residues. V lost 4 bases to trimming and J lost 0 bases, with 10 bases between them. CDR1 and CDR2 from the germline V gene are SGHDT and YYEEEE. CDR3 DNA: TGTGCCAGCAGCAGTCCGAGAGCTAACTATGGCTACACCTTC. It codes for CASSSPRANYGYTF.

This clone occurred once. The chain recombines TRBV7-2 with TRBJ2-7, with unresolved D. V lost 5 bases, J lost 2 bases, and 13 bases lay in between. CDR1 is SGHTA, CDR2 FQGNSA, per germline. The CDR3 runs 14 residues. CDR3 bases: TGTGCCAGCAGCCCGGCTAAGCTAGCCTACGAGCAGTACTTC. It encodes CASSPAKLAYEQYF.

V gene TRBV7-3 combines with J gene TRBJ2-7; no clear D. V lost 2 bases, J lost 5 bases, and 10 bases lay in between. The CDR3 totals 13 residues. CDR1 is SGHTA and CDR2 is FQGTGA in the germline V gene. DNA for the CDR3: TGTGCCAGCAGCTTACAGAGAGATGACGAGCAGTACTTC. This codes for CASSLQRDDEQYF.

The V call is TRBV6-2 or TRBV6-3, the J call TRBJ1-4, with D unclear. Germline V CDR1 and CDR2: MNHEY, SVGEGT. The CDR3 loop spans 12 amino acids. Trimming removed 5 bases at V and 5 bases at J, with 6 bases between. DNA of the CDR3: TGTGCCAGCAGTCGGCTGAATGAAAAACTGTTTTTT. This translates into CASSRLNEKLFF.

V is TRBV5-4 and J is TRBJ2-5, with 7 nucleotides matching TRBD1. V was pared by 5 bases and J by 1 base, with 8 bases of the junction left unmatched. From germline, CDR1 is SGHNT and CDR2 YYREEE (reference sequence). The CDR3 is 15 amino acids. This CDR3 is CASSYRDRAQETQYF. CDR3 sequence (DNA): TGTGCCAGCAGTTACAGAGACAGGGCCCAAGAGACCCAGTACTTC.

V and J are TRBV28 and TRBJ2-7; 11 positions agree with TRBD2. With V trimmed by 6 bases and J by 6 bases, 7 bases remained unmatched. The germline gives CDR1 MDHEN, CDR2 SYDVKM. The CDR3 extends over 14 amino acids. The CDR3 DNA reads TGTGCCAGCAGGCCACTAGCGGGAGTCTCCGAGCAGTACTTC. This codes for CASRPLAGVSEQYF.

The chain joins TRBV28 to TRBJ1-5; D may be TRBD1 (6 bases). V dropped 4 bases and J dropped 4 bases, with 14 bases sitting between them. This CDR3 contains 15 residues. CDR1 and CDR2 from the germline V gene are MDHEN and SYDVKM. The CDR3 coding sequence is TGTGCCAGCAGTTCCGCCGGGACACAGAATCAGCCCCAGCATTTT. Translating gives CASSSAGTQNQPQHF.

This chain uses TRBV5-6 with TRBJ1-2, with 7 positions matching TRBD1. The CDR3 runs to 13 residues. The germline V gene has CDR1 SGHDT and CDR2 YYEEEE. The V segment lost 4 bases and the J segment 7 bases; nucleotides outside the gene matches: 7. As DNA, the CDR3 is TGTGCCAGCAGCGCTACAGGGGTTTCTGGCTACACCTTC. This sequence encodes CASSATGVSGYTF.

J is TRBJ2-6 and V is TRBV28, with D unresolved. Trimming pared 3 bases from V and 0 bases from J, leaving 6 bases between. CDR1 and CDR2 from the germline V gene are MDHEN and SYDVKM. The CDR3 loop spans 15 amino acids. CDR3 DNA: TGTGCCAGCAGTTTCTCAAACTCTGGGGCCAACGTCCTGACTTTC. Amino acid sequence: CASSFSNSGANVLTF.

The rearrangement uses TRBV5-1 and TRBJ2-7; D unclear. Trimming cost V 7 bases and J 0 bases, with 14 bases left between them. CDR1 SGHRS and CDR2 YFSETQ come from the germline V gene. CDR3 length: 14 amino acids. The CDR3 DNA sequence: TGCGCCAGCGGGGTTGGGTATAGCTCCTACGAGCAGTACTTC. This sequence encodes CASGVGYSSYEQYF.

The chain couples TRBV6-5 to TRBJ1-1, with unresolved D. Trimming took 4 bases from V and 6 from J, leaving 12 bases between them. The germline V gene has CDR1 MNHEY and CDR2 SVGAGI. This CDR3 region has 13 residues. The CDR3 nucleotides are TGTGCCAGCAGTTTGGGCATTACCCCTGAAGCTTTCTTT. Translating it yields CASSLGITPEAFF.

CDR3 coding DNA: TGTGCCAGCAGCTCGTCCGAGCCTGGGGGCTACACCTTC. Amino acid sequence: CASSSSEPGGYTF. This chain joins TRBV5-6 and TRBJ1-2, with unresolved D. Trimming took off 3 bases at V and 8 bases at J, with 14 bases between the two ends. There are 13 residues in the CDR3. The germline CDR1 and CDR2 sequences are SGHDT and YYEEEE.

The chain links TRBV18 to TRBJ2-1; D remains unclear. The V end lost 0 bases, the J end lost 6 bases, and 12 bases lay between the germline ends. CDR3 size: 15 residues. Germline V CDR1 and CDR2: KGHSH, LQKENI. CDR3 residues: CASSPPSGSPNEQFF. The CDR3 coding sequence is TGTGCCAGCTCACCACCCTCGGGCAGCCCCAATGAGCAGTTCTTC.

The rearrangement joins TRBV18 to TRBJ2-7, with 9 bases matching TRBD2. The J segment lost 1 base and the V segment lost 3 bases, leaving 16 bases of the junction unmatched. The CDR3 totals 19 residues. The germline V gene encodes CDR1 KGHSH and CDR2 LQKENI. The CDR3 here is CASSPGASGTQRDSYEQYF. The CDR3 bases are TGTGCCAGCTCACCGGGGGCTAGCGGGACCCAAAGGGATTCCTACGAGCAGTACTTC.

Remarks on this clone: Relative to the germline gene, one junction end is altered; a read error may explain this. The V and J genes are TRBV6-5 and TRBJ2-7; D possibly corresponds to TRBD2 (6 bases). This CDR3 has 13 amino acids. Germline-derived CDR1 and CDR2 are MNHEY and SVGAGI. CDR3 in amino acids: CAGSLGLPYEQYF. CDR3 sequence (DNA): TGTGCCGGCAGCCTGGGACTCCCCTACGAGCAGTACTTC.

The rearrangement links TRBV18 to TRBJ2-7; D is possibly TRBD1 (6 bases). Trimming pared 4 bases from V and 1 base from J, leaving 11 bases between. Germline CDR1 and CDR2: KGHSH and LQKENI. The length of the CDR3 is 14 residues. The CDR3 DNA reads as TGTGCCAGCTCACTGGGGGCTCCTTCCTACGAGCAGTACTTC. Translating it yields CASSLGAPSYEQYF. Using reference TRBV18 and TRBJ2-7 for the parts outside the CDR3, the full variable domain is NAGVMQNPRHLVRRRGQEARLRCSPMKGHSHVYWYRQLPEEGLKFMVYLQKENIIDESGMPKERFSAEFPKEGPSILRIQQVVRGDSAAYFCASSLGAPSYEQYFGPGTRLTVT.

The rearrangement links TRBV6-1 to TRBJ1-2; tentative D call: TRBD1 (5 bases). CDR3 length: 15 residues. From germline, CDR1 is MNHNS and CDR2 SASEGT. The V end was cut by 2 bases, the J end by 4 bases, with 14 bases between. CDR3 region: CASSEILGEGYGYTF. In nucleotides, the CDR3 is TGTGCCAGCAGTGAAATTTTAGGGGAAGGCTATGGCTACACCTTC.

The chain links TRBV6-2 or TRBV6-3 to TRBJ2-2, with 13 bases aligning to TRBD2. V was pared by 2 bases and J by 4 bases, with 4 bases of the junction left unmatched. This CDR3 has 17 residues. Germline-derived CDR1 and CDR2 are MNHEY and SVGEGT. The CDR3: CASSYGRLAGGTGELFF. The CDR3 DNA reads TGTGCCAGCAGTTACGGGCGACTAGCGGGGGGCACCGGGGAGCTGTTTTTT.